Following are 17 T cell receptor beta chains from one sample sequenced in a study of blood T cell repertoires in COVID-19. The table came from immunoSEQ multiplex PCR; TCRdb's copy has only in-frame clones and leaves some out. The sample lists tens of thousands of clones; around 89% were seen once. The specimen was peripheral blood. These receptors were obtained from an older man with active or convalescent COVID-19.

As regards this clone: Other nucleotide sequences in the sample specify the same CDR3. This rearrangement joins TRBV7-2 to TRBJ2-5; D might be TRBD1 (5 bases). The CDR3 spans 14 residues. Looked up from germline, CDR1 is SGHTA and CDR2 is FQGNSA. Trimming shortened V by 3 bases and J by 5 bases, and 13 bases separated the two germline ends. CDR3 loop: CASSFQGVRETQYF. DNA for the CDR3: TGTGCCAGCAGCTTTCAGGGTGTGCGGGAGACCCAGTACTTC.

The CDR3 nucleotides are TGTGCCAGCTCCCTCCTTGGGGGGGTGAGGAATGAGCAGTTCTTC. Protein product: CASSLLGGVRNEQFF. The chain couples TRBV7-3 to TRBJ2-1; 7 bases agree with TRBD2. Germline values: CDR1 SGHTA, CDR2 FQGTGA. This CDR3 comprises 15 residues. Losses at the gene ends were 8 bases for V and 7 bases for J; bases not matched to a gene: 14.

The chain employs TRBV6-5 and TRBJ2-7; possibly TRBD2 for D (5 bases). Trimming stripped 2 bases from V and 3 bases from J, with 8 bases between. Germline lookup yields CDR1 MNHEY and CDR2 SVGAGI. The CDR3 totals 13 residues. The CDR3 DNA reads TGTGCCAGCAGTTACGATCGGGACTACGAGCAGTACTTC. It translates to CASSYDRDYEQYF.

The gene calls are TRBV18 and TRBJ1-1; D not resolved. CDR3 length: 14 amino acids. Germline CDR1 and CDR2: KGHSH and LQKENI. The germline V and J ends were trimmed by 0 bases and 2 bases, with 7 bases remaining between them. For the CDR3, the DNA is TGTGCCAGCTCACCACCCGCCACAAACACTGAAGCTTTCTTT. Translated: CASSPPATNTEAFF.

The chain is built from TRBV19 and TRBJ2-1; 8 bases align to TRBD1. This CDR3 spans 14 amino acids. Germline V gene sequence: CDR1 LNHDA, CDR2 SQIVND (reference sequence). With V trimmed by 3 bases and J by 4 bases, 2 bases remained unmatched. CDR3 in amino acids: CASSIGTGYNEQFF. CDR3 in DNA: TGTGCCAGTAGTATCGGGACAGGATACAATGAGCAGTTCTTC. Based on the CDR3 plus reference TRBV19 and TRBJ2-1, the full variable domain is DGGITQSPKYLFRKEGQNVTLSCEQNLNHDAMYWYRQDPGQGLRLIYYSQIVNDFQKGDIAEGYSVSREKKESFPLTVTSAQKNPTAFYLCASSIGTGYNEQFFGPGTRLTVL.

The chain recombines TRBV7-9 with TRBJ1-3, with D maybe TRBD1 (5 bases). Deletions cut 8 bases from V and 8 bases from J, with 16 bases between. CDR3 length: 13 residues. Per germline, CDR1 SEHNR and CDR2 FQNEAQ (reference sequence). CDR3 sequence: CASHQGGGHTIYF. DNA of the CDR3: TGTGCCAGCCACCAGGGCGGCGGCCACACCATATATTTT.

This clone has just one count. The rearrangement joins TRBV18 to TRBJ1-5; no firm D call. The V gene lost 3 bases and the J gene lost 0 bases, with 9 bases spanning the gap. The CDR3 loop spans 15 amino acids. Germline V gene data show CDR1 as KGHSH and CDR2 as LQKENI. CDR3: CASSPEGYSNQPQHF. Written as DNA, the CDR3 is TGTGCCAGCTCACCTGAGGGTTATAGCAATCAGCCCCAGCATTTT.

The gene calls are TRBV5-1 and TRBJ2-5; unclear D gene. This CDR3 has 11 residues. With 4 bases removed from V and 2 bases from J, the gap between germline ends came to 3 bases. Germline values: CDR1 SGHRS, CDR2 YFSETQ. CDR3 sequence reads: CASSEQETQYF. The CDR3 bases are TGCGCCAGCAGCGAGCAAGAGACCCAGTACTTC. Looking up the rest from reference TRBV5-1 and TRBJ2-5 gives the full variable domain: KAGVTQTPRYLIKTRGQQVTLSCSPISGHRSVSWYQQTPGQGLQFLFEYFSETQRNKGNFPGRFSGRQFSNSRSEMNVSTLELGDSALYLCASSEQETQYFGPGTRLLVL.

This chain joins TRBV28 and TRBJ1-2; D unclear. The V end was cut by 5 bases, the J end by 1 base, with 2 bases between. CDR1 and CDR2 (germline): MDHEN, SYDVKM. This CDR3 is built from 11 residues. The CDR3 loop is CASSLNYGYTF. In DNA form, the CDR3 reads TGTGCCAGCAGTCTTAACTATGGCTACACCTTC.

The CDR3: CASSVAGWNEQFF. CDR3 nucleotides: TGTGCCAGCAGCGTAGCAGGGTGGAATGAGCAGTTCTTC. The gene calls are TRBV9 and TRBJ2-1; D might be TRBD1 (5 bases). Per germline, CDR1 SGDLS and CDR2 YYNGEE. The CDR3 totals 13 residues. V was clipped by 0 bases and J by 7 bases, with 8 bases between them.

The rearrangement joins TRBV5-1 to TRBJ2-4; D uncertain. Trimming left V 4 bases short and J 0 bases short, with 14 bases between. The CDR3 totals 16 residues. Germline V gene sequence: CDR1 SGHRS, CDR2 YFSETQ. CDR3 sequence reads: CASSTGQALAKNIQYF. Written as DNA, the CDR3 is TGCGCCAGCAGCACCGGTCAGGCGTTAGCCAAAAACATTCAGTACTTC. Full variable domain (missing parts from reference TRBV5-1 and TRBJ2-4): KAGVTQTPRYLIKTRGQQVTLSCSPISGHRSVSWYQQTPGQGLQFLFEYFSETQRNKGNFPGRFSGRQFSNSRSEMNVSTLELGDSALYLCASSTGQALAKNIQYFGAGTRLSVL.

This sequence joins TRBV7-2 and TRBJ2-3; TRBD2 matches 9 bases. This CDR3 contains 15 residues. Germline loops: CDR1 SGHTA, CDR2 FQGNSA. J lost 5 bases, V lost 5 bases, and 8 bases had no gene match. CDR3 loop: CASSHERGAGDTQYF. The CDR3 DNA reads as TGTGCCAGCAGCCATGAGCGGGGGGCGGGAGATACGCAGTATTTT.

CDR3 protein: CASSPDRIATNEKLFF. CDR3 DNA: TGTGCCAGCAGCCCGGACAGGATAGCAACTAATGAAAAACTGTTTTTT. The V and J genes are TRBV7-9 and TRBJ1-4; TRBD1 aligns across 7 bases. The V gene's germline CDR1 is SEHNR and CDR2 FQNEAQ (reference sequence). The CDR3 runs 16 residues. The V segment lost 5 bases and the J segment 0 bases; nucleotides outside the gene matches: 6.

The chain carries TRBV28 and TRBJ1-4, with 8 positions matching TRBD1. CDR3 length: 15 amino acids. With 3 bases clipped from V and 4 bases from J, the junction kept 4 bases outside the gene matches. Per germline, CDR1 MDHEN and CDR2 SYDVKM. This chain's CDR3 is CASSFDRGGNEKLFF. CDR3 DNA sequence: TGTGCCAGCAGTTTTGACAGGGGTGGTAATGAAAAACTGTTTTTT.

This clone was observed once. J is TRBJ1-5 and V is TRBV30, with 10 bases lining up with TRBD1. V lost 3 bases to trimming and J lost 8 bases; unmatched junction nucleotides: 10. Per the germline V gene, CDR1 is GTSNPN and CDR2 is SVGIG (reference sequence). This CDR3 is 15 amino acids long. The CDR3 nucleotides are TGTGCCTGGAGCGCCCCGGGACAGGGGTGGGAGCCCCAGCATTTT. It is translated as CAWSAPGQGWEPQHF.

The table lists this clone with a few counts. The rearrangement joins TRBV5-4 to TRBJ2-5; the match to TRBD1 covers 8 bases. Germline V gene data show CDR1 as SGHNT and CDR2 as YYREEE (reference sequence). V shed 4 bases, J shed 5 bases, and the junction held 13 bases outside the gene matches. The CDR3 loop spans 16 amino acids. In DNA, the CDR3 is TGTGCCAGCAGCGCGGCGACCTGGACAGGGAAGGAGACCCAGTACTTC. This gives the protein CASSAATWTGKETQYF.

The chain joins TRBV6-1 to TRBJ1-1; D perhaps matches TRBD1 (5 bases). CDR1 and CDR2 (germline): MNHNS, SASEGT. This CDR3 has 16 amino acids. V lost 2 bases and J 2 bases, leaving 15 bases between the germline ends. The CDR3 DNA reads TGTGCCAGCAGTGAATGGCCGGCAGGGTCCAACACTGAAGCTTTCTTT. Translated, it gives CASSEWPAGSNTEAFF.